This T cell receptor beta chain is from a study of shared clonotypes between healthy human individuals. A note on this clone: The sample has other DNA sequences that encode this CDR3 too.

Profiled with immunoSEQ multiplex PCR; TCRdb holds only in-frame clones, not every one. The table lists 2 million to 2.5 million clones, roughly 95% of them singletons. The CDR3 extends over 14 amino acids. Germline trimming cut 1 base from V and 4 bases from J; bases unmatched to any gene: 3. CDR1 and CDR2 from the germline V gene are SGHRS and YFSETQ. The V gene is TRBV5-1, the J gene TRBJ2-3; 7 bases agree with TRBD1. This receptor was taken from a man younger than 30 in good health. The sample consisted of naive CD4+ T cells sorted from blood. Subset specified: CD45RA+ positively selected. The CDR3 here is CASSLHQGADTQYF. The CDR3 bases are TGCGCCAGCAGCTTGCATCAGGGGGCAGATACGCAGTATTTT.